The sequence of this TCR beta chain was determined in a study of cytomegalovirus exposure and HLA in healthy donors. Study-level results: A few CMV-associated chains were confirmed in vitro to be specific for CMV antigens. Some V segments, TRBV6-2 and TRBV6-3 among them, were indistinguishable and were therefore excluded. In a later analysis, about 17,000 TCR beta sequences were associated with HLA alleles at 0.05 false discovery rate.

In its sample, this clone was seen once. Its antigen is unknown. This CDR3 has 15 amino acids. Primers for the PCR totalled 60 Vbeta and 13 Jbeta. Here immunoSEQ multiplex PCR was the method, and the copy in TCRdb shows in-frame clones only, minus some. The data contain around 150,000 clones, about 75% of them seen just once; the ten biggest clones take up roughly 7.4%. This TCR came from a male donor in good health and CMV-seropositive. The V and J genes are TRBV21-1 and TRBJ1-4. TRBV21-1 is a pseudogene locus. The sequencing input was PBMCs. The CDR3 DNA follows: TGTGCCAGCACCAATCGTGAGGGCGACTTTGAAAAACTGTTTTTT. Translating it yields CASTNREGDFEKLFF.